This section outlines one T cell receptor (beta chain) sequence together with its context. Its antigen remains unknown. The CDR3 is 14 amino acids. Per germline, CDR1 SGHRS and CDR2 YFSETQ. V lost 3 bases to trimming and J lost 0 bases, with 8 bases between them. The sample comes from a study of CD4+ T cells in melanoma. The study's findings and limits: CD8+ T cell, macrophage and B cell function reportedly correlated with neoantigen-specific CD4+ T cells. Neoantigen-specific CD4+ T cells in melanoma reportedly had diverse differentiation states.

Profiled with immunoSEQ multiplex PCR; TCRdb holds only in-frame clones, not every one. The sample includes roughly 10,000 clones, around 65% of them seen just once. This clonotype originated in a human donor with melanoma. The source material was cells from a culture (not recorded whether cultured in vitro). The chain employs TRBV5-1 and TRBJ2-3; D remains unclear. The CDR3 DNA is TGCGCCAGCAGCTCCACGGACAGCACAGATACGCAGTATTTT. It codes for CASSSTDSTDTQYF.